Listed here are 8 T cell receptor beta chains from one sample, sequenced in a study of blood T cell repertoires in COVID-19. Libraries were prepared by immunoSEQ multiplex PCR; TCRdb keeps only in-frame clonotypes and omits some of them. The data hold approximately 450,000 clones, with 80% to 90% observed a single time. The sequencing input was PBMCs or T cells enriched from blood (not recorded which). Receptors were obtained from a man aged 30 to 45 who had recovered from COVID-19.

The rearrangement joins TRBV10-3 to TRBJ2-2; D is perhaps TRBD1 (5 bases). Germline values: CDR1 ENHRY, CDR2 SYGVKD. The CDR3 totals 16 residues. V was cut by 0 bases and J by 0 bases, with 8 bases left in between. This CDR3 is CAISESLGANTGELFF. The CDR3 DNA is TGTGCCATCAGTGAGTCGCTAGGGGCGAACACCGGGGAGCTGTTTTTT.

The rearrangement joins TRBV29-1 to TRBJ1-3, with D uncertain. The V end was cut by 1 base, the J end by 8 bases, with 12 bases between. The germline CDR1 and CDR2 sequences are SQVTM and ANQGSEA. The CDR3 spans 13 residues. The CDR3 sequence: CSVEGRFTDTIYF. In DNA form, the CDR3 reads TGCAGCGTTGAAGGGAGGTTCACAGACACCATATATTTT.

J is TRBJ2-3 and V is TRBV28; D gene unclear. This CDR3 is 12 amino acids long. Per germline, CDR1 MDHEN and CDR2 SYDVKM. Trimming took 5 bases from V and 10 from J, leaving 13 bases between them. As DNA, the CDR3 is TGTGCCAGCAGTGCGAAGGAGTATGCGCAGTATTTT. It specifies CASSAKEYAQYF.

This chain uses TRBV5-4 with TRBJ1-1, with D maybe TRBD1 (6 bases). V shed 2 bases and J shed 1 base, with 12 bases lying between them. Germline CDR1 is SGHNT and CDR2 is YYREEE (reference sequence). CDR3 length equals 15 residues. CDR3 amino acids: CASSFIGQPNTEAFF. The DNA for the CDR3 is TGTGCCAGCAGCTTCATTGGACAGCCGAACACTGAAGCTTTCTTT.

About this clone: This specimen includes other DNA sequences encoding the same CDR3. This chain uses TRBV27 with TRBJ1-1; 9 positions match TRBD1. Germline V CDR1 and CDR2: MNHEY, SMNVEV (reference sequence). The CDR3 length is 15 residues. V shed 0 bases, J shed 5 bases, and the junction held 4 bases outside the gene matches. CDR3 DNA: TGTGCCAGCAGTTTATCCGGACAGGGGATAACTGAAGCTTTCTTT. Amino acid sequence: CASSLSGQGITEAFF.

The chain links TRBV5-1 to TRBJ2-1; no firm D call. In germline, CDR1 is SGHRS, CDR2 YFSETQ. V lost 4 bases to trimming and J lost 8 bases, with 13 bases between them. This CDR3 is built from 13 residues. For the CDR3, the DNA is TGCGCCAGCAGCCCCAGCCCAGGCGATGAGCAGTTCTTC. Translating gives CASSPSPGDEQFF.

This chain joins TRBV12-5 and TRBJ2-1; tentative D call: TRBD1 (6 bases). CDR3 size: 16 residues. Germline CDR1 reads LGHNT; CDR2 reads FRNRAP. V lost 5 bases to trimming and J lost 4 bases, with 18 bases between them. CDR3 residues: CASGPTGQLRYNEQFF. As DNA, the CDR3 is TGTGCTAGTGGTCCCACGGGACAACTAAGATACAATGAGCAGTTCTTC. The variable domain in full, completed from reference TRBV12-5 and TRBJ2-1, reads DARVTQTPRHKVTEMGQEVTMRCQPILGHNTVFWYRQTMMQGLELLAYFRNRAPLDDSGMPKDRFSAEMPDATLATLKIQPSEPRDSAVYFCASGPTGQLRYNEQFFGPGTRLTVL.

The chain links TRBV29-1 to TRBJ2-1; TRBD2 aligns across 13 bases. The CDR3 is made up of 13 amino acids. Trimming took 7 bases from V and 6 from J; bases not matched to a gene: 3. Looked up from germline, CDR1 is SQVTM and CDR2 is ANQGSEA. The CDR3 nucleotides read TGCAGCGGACTAGCGGGAGGCCTCAATGAGCAGTTCTTC. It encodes CSGLAGGLNEQFF.